Each of the 22 T cell receptor beta chains below was sequenced from the same sample in a study of Graves' ophthalmopathy and Graves' hyperthyroidism. Amplification targeted the TCR beta CDR3 regions, with RNA transcripts as the source material. Second-round multiplex PCR came after first-round RT-PCR with HTBI primers. TCRdb redid the calling of the multiplex PCR reads with MiXCR, one entry per CDR3 protein. Seen here are 300,000 to 400,000 distinct CDR3 sequences, about 17% observed once, and the top ten hold about 12%. The sequenced sample consisted of peripheral blood. The receptor source for this set is an adult man with Graves' ophthalmopathy.

This clonotype was observed at least ten times. The junction does not match germline at one end; this may be a read error. The V and J genes are TRBV2 and TRBJ2-5; no clear D gene. Germline V gives CDR1 SNHLY, CDR2 FYNNEI. The CDR3 length is 13 residues. CDR3 loop: CGQQSSRQETRYF. CDR3 nucleotides: TGTGGCCAGCAAAGTTCGCGGCAAGAGACCCGGTACTTC.

Concerning this clonotype: Without the conserved terminal phenylalanine or tryptophan, this CDR3 likely stems from a read error. CDR3 protein: CASSQDPRNTEAFI. DNA for the CDR3: TGCGCCAGCAGCCAAGATCCCAGGAACACTGAAGCTTTCATT. The chain recombines TRBV4-3 with TRBJ1-1, with D uncertain. The CDR3 extends over 14 amino acids. V was pared by 0 bases and J by 1 base, with 6 bases between. Looked up from germline, CDR1 is LGHNA and CDR2 is YSLEER.

The chain has TRBV6-7 and TRBJ2-7; a possible D gene is TRBD2 (7 bases). TRBV6-7 carries the ORF label, with uncertain function. CDR3 length: 15 amino acids. Trimming removed 11 bases at V and 2 bases at J, with 22 bases between. CDR3 DNA: TGTGCCTTCCCCTCCCGGGGGGCGGGGGCCTACGAGCAGTACTTC. This sequence encodes CAFPSRGAGAYEQYF.

There are many counts of this clonotype. This rearrangement joins TRBV12-3 or TRBV12-4 to TRBJ2-5; TRBD1 is a possible D gene (6 bases). This CDR3 contains 14 residues. With 3 bases removed from V and 3 bases from J, the gap between germline ends came to 11 bases. CDR3 coding DNA: TGTGCCAGCAGTTTTTTTCCAGGGGAAGAGACCCAGTACTTC. This codes for CASSFFPGEETQYF.

This clonotype was seen at least ten times. The chain has TRBV6-4 and TRBJ2-2, with a tentative D call TRBD2 (5 bases). This CDR3 is built from 13 residues. Trimming removed 11 bases from V and 0 bases from J, with 10 bases in between. The V gene's germline CDR1 is MRHNA and CDR2 SNTAGT. As DNA, the CDR3 is TGTGCCTCTGGGAGCTCGAACACCGGGGAGCTGTTTTTT. Protein sequence: CASGSSNTGELFF.

This clonotype was recorded a few times. This clone may be a read error of a much larger clone one base away. The chain is built from TRBV5-1 and TRBJ1-1, with 8 bases fitting TRBD1. Germline loops: CDR1 SGHRS, CDR2 YFSETQ. V lost 4 bases, J lost 3 bases, and 5 bases stayed unmatched. The CDR3 has 14 amino acids. The CDR3 DNA is TGCGCCAGCAGCATGACAGGGGCGGACACTGAAGCTTTCTTT. Encoded protein: CASSMTGADTEAFF.

This chain connects TRBV11-2 to TRBJ2-5; a possible D gene is TRBD2 (6 bases). Germline values: CDR1 SGHAT, CDR2 FQNNGV. Trimming pared 2 bases from V and 0 bases from J, leaving 7 bases between. The CDR3 sequence is 14 residues long. In DNA form, the CDR3 reads TGTGCCAGCAGCTTAAAGCGGGACCAAGAGACCCAGTACTTC. This translates into CASSLKRDQETQYF.

Relative to its sample, this clonotype is medium-sized. V usage is TRBV7-2 and J usage is TRBJ1-1; no clear D. This CDR3 has 13 residues. V lost 5 bases and J 1 base, leaving 8 bases between the germline ends. Germline V gene sequence: CDR1 SGHTA, CDR2 FQGNSA. The CDR3: CASSRSENTEAFF. The CDR3 DNA reads as TGTGCCAGCAGCCGTTCTGAGAACACTGAAGCTTTCTTT.

The chain has TRBV12-3 or TRBV12-4 and TRBJ2-7; possibly TRBD2 for D (5 bases). The CDR3 length is 14 residues. Between the trimmed V and J ends, which lost 7 bases and 3 bases, there was a span of 16 bases. The CDR3 loop is CASTRSGGGYEQYF. The CDR3 DNA reads as TGTGCCAGCACCCGCAGCGGAGGCGGCTACGAGCAGTACTTC.

To note about this clonotype: Being one base from a much bigger clone, this may be a read error. The rearrangement links TRBV10-3 to TRBJ2-7; no clear D. The CDR3 spans 11 residues. Germline loops: CDR1 ENHRY, CDR2 SYGVKD. The V and J ends lost 4 bases and 3 bases respectively, with 4 bases between them. CDR3 sequence reads: CAISVNYEQYF. Written as DNA, the CDR3 is TGTGCCATCAGTGTGAACTACGAGCAGTACTTC.

This clonotype showed up many times. The chain has TRBV5-5 and TRBJ2-7; tentatively, D is TRBD1 (6 bases). V lost 5 bases, J lost 2 bases, and 8 bases lay in between. The CDR3 has 12 amino acids. The germline gives CDR1 SGHKS, CDR2 YYEKEE (reference sequence). For the CDR3, the DNA is TGTGCCAGCAGTGACAGGCCCTACGAGCAGTACTTC. It specifies CASSDRPYEQYF.

This clonotype was observed many times. The genes are TRBV30 and TRBJ2-7; 7 nucleotides match TRBD2. There are 15 residues in the CDR3. The ends lost 0 bases at V and 3 bases at J; junction bases unmatched: 8. The germline V gene has CDR1 GTSNPN and CDR2 SVGIG (reference sequence). CDR3 residues: CAWSVPGGSNYEQYF. Here the CDR3 DNA reads TGTGCCTGGAGTGTCCCTGGCGGGAGTAACTACGAGCAGTACTTC. Full variable domain (missing parts from reference TRBV30 and TRBJ2-7): SQTIHQWPATLVQPVGSPLSLECTVEGTSNPNLYWYRQAAGRGLQLLFYSVGIGQISSEVPQNLSASRPQDRQFILSSKKLLLSDSGFYLCAWSVPGGSNYEQYFGPGTRLTVT.

The rearrangement links TRBV27 to TRBJ1-1; D unclear. The CDR3 extends over 14 amino acids. CDR1 and CDR2 (germline): MNHEY, SMNVEV (reference sequence). V was cut by 0 bases and J by 4 bases, with 9 bases left in between. This CDR3 is CASSLSTVTTEAFF. CDR3 DNA sequence: TGTGCCAGCAGTTTATCGACCGTGACCACTGAAGCTTTCTTT.

This clonotype was counted ten times or more. V and J are TRBV20-1 and TRBJ2-5; D is unclear. The V gene's germline CDR1 is DFQATT and CDR2 SNEGSKA (reference sequence). The ends were cut back, 0 bases at V and 2 bases at J, with 10 bases in the middle. The CDR3 is 14 residues long. CDR3 region: CSARDPTGQETQYF. The CDR3 DNA sequence: TGCAGTGCTAGAGATCCGACCGGACAAGAGACCCAGTACTTC.

This clonotype was found many times. The chain combines TRBV7-2 with TRBJ2-7, with TRBD1 matching 7 bases. Per germline, CDR1 SGHTA and CDR2 FQGNSA. After removal of 0 bases from V and 6 bases from J, the junction contained 11 bases not matched to a gene. This CDR3 has 16 amino acids. The CDR3 DNA reads TGTGCCAGCAGCTTAGCAGGCTCCGGGACAGTAGGCGAGCAGTACTTC. It is translated as CASSLAGSGTVGEQYF.

This clonotype has more than one count but fewer than ten. CDR3 loop: CASSTQGQEQETQYF. For the CDR3, the DNA is TGCGCCAGCAGCACCCAAGGACAGGAGCAAGAGACCCAGTACTTC. The genes are TRBV5-1 and TRBJ2-5, with 7 bases lining up with TRBD1. The junction had 8 bases not matched to a gene; V was cut back by 4 bases and J by 2 bases. Germline CDR1 and CDR2: SGHRS and YFSETQ. This CDR3 region has 15 residues.

This clonotype was seen repeatedly, ten times or more. The rearrangement uses TRBV2 and TRBJ2-4; no firm D call. Germline V gene sequence: CDR1 SNHLY, CDR2 FYNNEI. The CDR3 sequence is 14 residues long. V lost 2 bases and J 7 bases, leaving 12 bases between the germline ends. The DNA of the CDR3 is TGTGCCAGCAGTGAAAGCCCAGACTTGAACATTCAGTACTTC. Protein: CASSESPDLNIQYF.

The genes are TRBV7-3 and TRBJ2-7; D is possibly TRBD2 (5 bases). The V gene's germline CDR1 is SGHTA and CDR2 FQGTGA. This CDR3 is 16 amino acids long. The V gene lost 0 bases and the J gene lost 2 bases, with 14 bases spanning the gap. The CDR3 reads CASSLTLGRVTYEQYF. The CDR3 nucleotides are TGTGCCAGCAGCTTAACTCTCGGGCGGGTAACCTACGAGCAGTACTTC.

The sample holds many counts of this clonotype. The CDR3 DNA follows: TGTGCCAGCAGTGGCGGTTCTAGCGGGGGTGTCCGGGAGACCCAGTACTTC. It specifies CASSGGSSGGVRETQYF. The gene calls are TRBV28 and TRBJ2-5; TRBD2 aligns across 10 bases. Germline CDR1 and CDR2: MDHEN and SYDVKM. CDR3 length: 17 amino acids. The V gene end was trimmed by 5 bases and the J gene end by 5 bases; junction bases not matched to a gene: 14.

This clonotype was seen at least ten times. The chain is built from TRBV27 and TRBJ2-7; tentative D call: TRBD1 (5 bases). The length of the CDR3 is 13 residues. Germline CDR1 reads MNHEY; CDR2 reads SMNVEV (reference sequence). V shed 5 bases and J shed 0 bases, with 8 bases lying between them. CDR3 protein: CASSHRFSYEQYF. The CDR3 DNA follows: TGTGCCAGCAGTCACAGGTTCTCCTACGAGCAGTACTTC.

This clonotype occurred many times. The chain joins TRBV13 to TRBJ1-1, with 8 bases fitting TRBD1. The J segment lost 3 bases and the V segment lost 5 bases, leaving 5 bases of the junction unmatched. The CDR3 totals 14 residues. In germline, CDR1 is PRHDT, CDR2 FYEKMQ (reference sequence). The chain's CDR3 is CASSPQTGDTEAFF. DNA of the CDR3: TGTGCCAGCAGCCCACAGACAGGGGACACTGAAGCTTTCTTT.

This clonotype has at least ten counts. The CDR3 region has the DNA TGCGCCAGCAGCTTCACACAAGAGAACACTGAAGCTTTCTTT. Protein: CASSFTQENTEAFF. V is TRBV5-1 and J is TRBJ1-1; D not resolved. V gave up 2 bases and J gave up 1 base, with 9 bases separating them. CDR1 and CDR2 (germline): SGHRS, YFSETQ. The CDR3 loop spans 14 amino acids.